The clone carrying this TCR beta chain showed up just a few times. Its cognate antigen is unknown. The data are from a study of T-cell memory formation after mild COVID-19. Study context: TCR clusters were largely donor specific. Overall study results and limits: Clones that contracted from day 15 to 85 were balanced CD4/CD8, while later expanders leaned CD4+.

MiXCR, applied by TCRdb to the 5' RACE reads, yields one record per CDR3 protein. The table lists about 430,000 distinct CDR3 sequences, under 20% of them singletons, with about 22% in the top ten. The CDR3 consists of 13 residues. Trimming removed 0 bases from V and 1 base from J, with 5 bases in between. Germline V gene data show CDR1 as DFQATT and CDR2 as SNEGSKA (reference sequence). The V gene is TRBV20-1, the J gene TRBJ2-3; D gene ambiguous. The sequencing sample was made of PBMCs or a T cell subset sorted from them (not recorded which). This clonotype originated in a man aged 18 to 29 who had mild COVID-19 (a few samples of this study predate the infection). Cell type and time point are not known. This chain's CDR3 is CSAREAGTDTQYF. The CDR3 DNA follows: TGCAGTGCTAGAGAGGCGGGCACAGATACGCAGTATTTT.